What follows are 3 T cell receptor beta chains derived from one specimen sequenced in a study of cytomegalovirus exposure and HLA in healthy donors. The study ran its PCR with 60 Vbeta and 13 Jbeta primers. The assay was immunoSEQ multiplex PCR, and TCRdb's table has in-frame clones only and misses some. The repertoire holds about 150,000 clones, with about 80% as singletons. The material sequenced was PBMCs. These receptor sequences come from a woman in her thirties in good health and CMV-seropositive.

The chain has TRBV7-6 and TRBJ2-2; 9 bases match TRBD1. Looked up from germline, CDR1 is SGHVS and CDR2 is FNYEAQ. V was pared by 4 bases and J by 6 bases, with 9 bases of the junction left unmatched. The CDR3 has 16 residues. CDR3 amino acids: CASSYTGGLSPGELFF. The CDR3 DNA reads TGTGCCAGCAGCTACACAGGGGGCCTCTCACCCGGGGAGCTGTTTTTT.

This chain uses TRBV27 with TRBJ2-1, with 11 bases lining up with TRBD1. V trimming: 1 base; J trimming: 5 bases; junction bases outside the gene matches: 10. Germline values: CDR1 MNHEY, CDR2 SMNVEV (reference sequence). The length of the CDR3 is 18 residues. The CDR3 is CASSLLGGRGQGDNEQFF. In nucleotides, the CDR3 is TGTGCCAGCAGTTTATTAGGGGGTCGGGGACAGGGGGACAATGAGCAGTTCTTC.

The V call is TRBV9, the J call TRBJ2-5; D might be TRBD2 (6 bases). The closer fit of TRBJ2-7 to the DNA end suggests the J call may be wrong. The germline CDR1 and CDR2 sequences are SGDLS and YYNGEE. CDR3 length equals 14 residues. The CDR3 protein is CASSALTSSGEQYF. CDR3 in DNA: TGTGCCAGCAGCGCCCTGACTAGTTCTGGCGAGCAGTACTTC.